A selection of T cell receptor beta chains follows, all from one sample in a study of T cell repertoires in cytomegalovirus infection. Using its own MiXCR run on the reads, TCRdb lists one record per CDR3 protein. The sample gives about 250,000 distinct CDR3 sequences, around 12% of which show up once; approximately 1.6% is in the top ten. Sequenced input: PBMCs. Receptor source: a human donor in good health (CMV status not recorded). Some clones in this sample may be carry-over from other donors' samples. Both conserved end residues are part of each CDR3. D genes are given only for firm matches. Not all rows give a size; the values are once, few, many and, for expanded clones, a class.

V gene	D gene	J gene	clone size	CDR3 protein	CDR3 DNA
TRBV20-1	NA	TRBJ2-7	many	CSARLPAGPGSYEQYF	TGCAGTGCTAGACTCCCTGCGGGACCGGGCTCCTACGAGCAGTACTTC
TRBV28	TRBD2	TRBJ2-7	NA	CASRLPGRGAYEQYF	TGTGCCAGCAGGTTGCCTGGGAGGGGAGCTTACGAGCAGTACTTC
TRBV5-6	NA	TRBJ1-2	few	CASSPSGVKGYTF	TGTGCCAGCAGCCCGAGTGGGGTAAAAGGCTACACCTTC
TRBV29-1	NA	TRBJ2-1	few	CSVVWGVWEQFF	TGCAGCGTTGTGTGGGGGGTCTGGGAGCAGTTCTTC
TRBV4-3	NA	TRBJ2-1	few	CASSELNLPPNEQFF	TGCGCCAGCAGCGAATTAAACCTGCCACCCAATGAGCAGTTCTTC
TRBV7-6	TRBD2	TRBJ2-5	many	CASSFRTSGGPQETQYF	TGTGCCAGCAGCTTTCGGACTAGCGGGGGACCTCAAGAGACCCAGTACTTC
TRBV20-1	NA	TRBJ1-3	many	CSARWVGRNTIYF	TGCAGTGCTAGATGGGTGGGGAGGAACACCATATATTTT
TRBV7-2	NA	TRBJ1-5	many	CASSLGQHSNQPQHF	TGTGCCAGCAGCTTAGGTCAGCATAGCAATCAGCCCCAGCATTTT
TRBV7-2	NA	TRBJ1-2	many	CAISPRGGGGYTF	TGTGCCATCTCCCCTCGGGGGGGGGGAGGCTACACCTTC
TRBV6-5	NA	TRBJ1-1	many	CASSQLMNTEAFF	TGTGCCAGCAGTCAACTAATGAACACTGAAGCTTTCTTT
TRBV20-1	TRBD2	TRBJ2-5	NA	CSCSGATQETQYF	TGCAGTTGTAGCGGGGCGACCCAAGAGACCCAGTACTTC
TRBV7-9	TRBD2	TRBJ2-1	many	CASSPRVAGFGSSYNEQFF	TGTGCCAGCAGCCCCCGGGTAGCGGGCTTCGGGAGCTCCTACAATGAGCAGTTCTTC
TRBV7-2	TRBD2	TRBJ2-3	many	CASSLSGSSTDTQYF	TGTGCCAGCAGCTTAAGCGGGAGCAGCACAGATACGCAGTATTTT
TRBV19	TRBD1	TRBJ2-5	few	CASSIDRTGGQETQYF	TGTGCCAGTAGTATAGATAGGACAGGGGGACAAGAGACCCAGTACTTC
TRBV29-1	NA	TRBJ2-2	many	CSVEPRNTGELFF	TGCAGCGTTGAACCCCGAAACACCGGGGAGCTGTTTTTT
TRBV19	TRBD1	TRBJ1-2	many	CASSGNRGLGYTF	TGTGCCAGTAGTGGGAACAGGGGGCTCGGCTACACCTTC
TRBV19	NA	TRBJ2-7	many	CASSMLQTQGHSYEQYF	TGTGCCAGTAGTATGCTCCAGACGCAAGGACACTCCTACGAGCAGTACTTC
TRBV20-1	NA	TRBJ1-2	few	CSARVEDGYTF	TGCAGTGCTAGAGTTGAGGACGGCTACACCTTC
TRBV7-9	TRBD2	TRBJ2-1	few	CASSFRGLAGPPFF	TGTGCCAGCAGCTTCCGAGGGCTAGCGGGACCTCCGTTCTTC
TRBV29-1	NA	TRBJ2-2	few	CSVVGAANTGELFF	TGCAGCGTCGTGGGGGCCGCGAACACCGGGGAGCTGTTTTTT
TRBV12-3/TRBV12-4	NA	TRBJ1-1	few	CASSFKAVLNTEAFF	TGTGCCAGCAGTTTTAAGGCAGTACTAAACACTGAAGCTTTCTTT
TRBV6-2/TRBV6-3	TRBD2	TRBJ2-1	many	CASSPLAALTYNEQFF	TGTGCCAGCTCCCCTCTAGCGGCGTTAACCTACAATGAGCAGTTCTTC
TRBV7-2	NA	TRBJ1-1	many	CASSPQTGINTEAFF	TGTGCCAGCAGCCCCCAGACAGGAATAAACACTGAAGCTTTCTTT
TRBV7-9	NA	TRBJ2-7	NA	CASSWVGREAGEQYF	TGTGCCAGCAGCTGGGTCGGGCGTGAGGCCGGCGAGCAGTACTTC
TRBV28	NA	TRBJ1-1	many	CASSSQGHWNTEAFF	TGTGCCAGCAGTTCCCAGGGACACTGGAACACTGAAGCTTTCTTT
TRBV28	TRBD1	TRBJ1-1	many	CASRFIGGVSTEAFF	TGTGCCAGCAGATTTATAGGGGGCGTCAGTACTGAAGCTTTCTTT